The clone carrying this T cell receptor beta chain has a handful of counts. Its antigen is not identified. According to the study, TCR beta libraries were built with iRepertoire HTBI primers and CDR3-region Arm-PCR. Original analysis: Samples collectively showed 62 TRBV and roughly 15 TRBJ segments. Via MiXCR, TCRdb re-called the multiplex PCR reads, giving one row per CDR3 protein. The V and J calls reflect TCRdb's pipeline rather than the authors' work. The sample lists approximately 690,000 distinct CDR3 sequences; 25% to 35% were seen once. This entry belongs to a study of regulatory T cells in long-lasting Graves disease. The CDR3 is 18 amino acids. The V gene's germline CDR1 is MDHEN and CDR2 SYDVKM. V lost 5 bases to trimming and J lost 2 bases, with 22 bases between them. Points from the study as a whole: Persistent disease samples used TRBV28, TRBJ1-2 and TRBJ2-5 preferentially.

Time point here: persistent/refractory GD, antithyroid drugs over 5 years with positive TRAb. Extracted PBMC RNA gave rise to the TCR library. Peripheral blood, around 9.4 milliliters of it, was drawn into EDTA tubes. The sample consisted of peripheral blood mononuclear cells (PBMCs), taken when the disease was refractory, from a patient treated with antithyroid drugs. This TCR was sampled from a female donor with Graves disease. The rearrangement joins TRBV28 to TRBJ1-3; D may be TRBD1 (5 bases). The DNA for the CDR3 is TGTGCCAGCAGTCCCCTTCGGGGTGGGGGAGCGGCTGGAAACACCATATATTTT. It codes for CASSPLRGGGAAGNTIYF. Together with reference TRBV28 and TRBJ1-3, the CDR3 gives the full variable domain: DVKVTQSSRYLVKRTGEKVFLECVQDMDHENMFWYRQDPGLGLRLIYFSYDVKMKEKGDIPEGYSVSREKKERFSLILESASTNQTSMYLCASSPLRGGGAAGNTIYFGEGSWLTVV.